These T cell receptor beta chains were read from a single sample in a study of cytomegalovirus exposure and HLA in healthy donors. Using immunoSEQ multiplex PCR, the repertoire was profiled, and TCRdb retains in-frame clones only, with some absent. The sample holds roughly 130,000 clones, roughly 72% seen once. Sequenced material: PBMCs. These receptor sequences come from a woman aged 45 to 65 in good health and CMV-seronegative. CDR3s include the opening cysteine and the closing phenylalanine or tryptophan. A D gene is named only where the DNA matches it firmly. Clone size, where shown, is once, few, many, or a class for clones that have expanded.

clone size	V gene	J gene	D gene	CDR3 DNA	CDR3 protein
-	TRBV6-5	TRBJ1-4	TRBD1	TGTGCCAGCAGTTCCTTACAGGGGGCATATGAAAAACTGTTTTTT	CASSSLQGAYEKLFF
-	TRBV15	TRBJ2-1	-	TGTGCCACCAGCAGAGATGGAGGGAGTACGACCTACAATGAGCAGTTCTTC	CATSRDGGSTTYNEQFF
-	TRBV15	TRBJ2-5	-	TGTGCCACCAGCAGAGATCAGGTCCTGATAGAGACCCAGTACTTC	CATSRDQVLIETQYF
-	TRBV19	TRBJ1-4	TRBD1	TGTGCCAGTAGTAGGACAGGGGGCATTGAAAAACTGTTTTTT	CASSRTGGIEKLFF
-	TRBV6-1	TRBJ2-5	TRBD2	TGTGCCAGCAGTGATCATACTAGCGGGCTATACCAAGAGACCCAGTACTTC	CASSDHTSGLYQETQYF
-	TRBV27	TRBJ2-1	-	TGTGCCAGCAGTTCAATATTACCGGGACTGGGACAGTTCTTC	CASSSILPGLGQFF
-	TRBV7-9	TRBJ1-5	-	TGTGCCAGCAGCTTAGCCTCGTCCGGGAACCAGCCCCAGCATTTT	CASSLASSGNQPQHF
once	TRBV15	TRBJ1-1	-	TGTGCCACCAGCTCTGGGGGCACAGTGAACACTGAAGCTTTCTTT	CATSSGGTVNTEAFF
-	TRBV19	TRBJ1-1	-	TGTGCCAGTAGTATTGGGCCGACAGGCGGAACTGAAGCTTTCTTT	CASSIGPTGGTEAFF
-	TRBV6-1	TRBJ1-2	-	TGTGCCAGCAGTGAACGTTGGACATACTATGGCTACACCTTC	CASSERWTYYGYTF
-	TRBV19	TRBJ2-2	-	TGTGCCAGTAGTAAGCCCTTGGTCGGGGCCGGGGAGCTGTTTTTT	CASSKPLVGAGELFF
once	TRBV20-1	TRBJ1-1	-	TGCGGGGGCGTCAGGGGAACTGAAGCTTTCTTT	CGGVRGTEAFF
-	TRBV5-1	TRBJ2-1	-	TGCGCCAGCAGCTTTACAGCCCAACCCCCCAATGAGCAGTTCTTC	CASSFTAQPPNEQFF
-	TRBV5-1	TRBJ1-5	TRBD1	TGCGCCAGCAGCGAACAGGGGATGAGCAATCAGCCCCAGAATTTT	CASSEQGMSNQPQNF
-	TRBV11-2	TRBJ2-7	TRBD2	TGTGCCAGCAGCCTCGGGACTAGCGGAATCTACGAGCAGTACTTC	CASSLGTSGIYEQYF
-	TRBV4-2	TRBJ2-5	-	TGTGCCAGCAGCCAAGAGGCAGGGCGTCAAGAGACCCAGTACTTC	CASSQEAGRQETQYF
few	TRBV7-9	TRBJ1-5	-	TGTGCCAGCAGCCCAACAGGAGGGGGCAATCAGCCCCAGCATTTT	CASSPTGGGNQPQHF
-	TRBV2	TRBJ2-1	TRBD2	TGTGCCAGTCCGGGTGAACTAGCGAATTACAATGAGCAGTTCTTC	CASPGELANYNEQFF
-	TRBV5-4	TRBJ2-2	-	TGTGCCAGCAGCTTGTCAGGGGTACACACCGGGGAGCTGTTTTTT	CASSLSGVHTGELFF
few	TRBV6-6	TRBJ2-3	TRBD2	TGTGCCAGCAGTTCCCCTAGCGGGAGCAATACGCAGTATTTT	CASSSPSGSNTQYF
-	TRBV19	TRBJ2-3	TRBD2	TGTGCCAGTAGTATTACGACTAGCGGTAGCACAGATACGCAGTATTTT	CASSITTSGSTDTQYF
-	TRBV7-8	TRBJ2-3	TRBD2	TGTGCCAGCAGCCGAAGTAGTAGCGGGAGGGCCCGTTATACGCAGTATTTT	CASSRSSSGRARYTQYF
-	TRBV9	TRBJ1-1	-	TGTGCCAGCAGCGCCCCGGGAGGGACCGAAGCTTTCTTT	CASSAPGGTEAFF
-	TRBV15	TRBJ1-2	-	TGTGCCACCAGCAGAGATAGGGGGGGTGGAGGCTACACCTTC	CATSRDRGGGGYTF
few	TRBV2	TRBJ2-3	TRBD2	TGTGCCAGCAGTGAACTTACTAGCGGGATCGATACGCAGTATTTT	CASSELTSGIDTQYF
once	TRBV15	TRBJ2-4	-	TGTGCCACCAGCAGAGATTGGGGCGGAAGCTTTGGAGCCAAAAACATTCAGTACTTC	CATSRDWGGSFGAKNIQYF
-	TRBV7-6	TRBJ2-3	-	TGTGCCAGCAGCTTAGGGCAAGACACAGATACGCAGTATTTT	CASSLGQDTDTQYF
-	TRBV4-3	TRBJ2-1	TRBD2	TGCGCCAGCAGCCAAACTAGCGGGTCGTACAATGAGCAGTTCTTC	CASSQTSGSYNEQFF
-	TRBV7-9	TRBJ1-1	TRBD1	TGTGCCAGCAGCAACCAGACAGGGGGCTGGACTGAAGCTTTCTTT	CASSNQTGGWTEAFF
once	TRBV19	TRBJ2-3	TRBD2	TGTGCCAGTAGTACGGGAGGGGGCACAGATACGCAGTATTTT	CASSTGGGTDTQYF
-	TRBV9	TRBJ2-3	TRBD2	TGTGCCAGCAGCGCCGGGAGGGGGGCTTCTCGGGGCACAGATACGCAGTATTTT	CASSAGRGASRGTDTQYF